This T cell receptor beta chain was sequenced for a study of shared clonotypes between healthy human individuals. Some clones are missing from TCRdb's copy, which holds only in-frame ones; the method was immunoSEQ multiplex PCR. Counted here are roughly 2 million clones, approximately 96% occurring once; the ten biggest clones make up approximately 0.13%. There are 15 residues in the CDR3. CDR1 SGHRS and CDR2 YFSETQ come from the germline V gene. Trimming left V 0 bases short and J 1 base short, with 10 bases between. The TCR sequence derives from a man between 18 and 35 years old in good health. The chain couples TRBV5-1 to TRBJ1-1; D gene uncertain. The sequencing input was naive CD4+ T cells sorted from blood. Documented subset: CD45RA+ positively selected. The CDR3: CASSLAGVGNTEAFF. CDR3 sequence (DNA): TGCGCCAGCAGCTTGGCCGGAGTGGGGAACACTGAAGCTTTCTTT.